These T cell receptor beta chains were read from a single sample in a study of CD8 T cell repertoires and HIV-1 epitope variants. Their cognate antigens are unknown. The data were produced by immunoSEQ multiplex PCR, yet TCRdb's version contains in-frame clones alone and is incomplete. This sample has around 6,400 clones; 66% occur once, and the top ten carry about 42%. Sequenced material: cultured CD8+ T cells derived from PBMCs. The source of these receptors is a male donor with HIV. Both conserved end residues are part of each CDR3. The D gene is left open where the match is weak. The size of a clone is reported for some rows only, either as once, few or many, or as a class for expanded clones.

d_call,v_call,clone_size,j_call,cdr3_aa,cdr3_nt
TRBD1,TRBV6-5,-,TRBJ1-1,CASSGTVLNTEAFF,TGTGCCAGCAGTGGGACAGTTTTGAACACTGAAGCTTTCTTT
-,TRBV1,-,TRBJ2-2,CTSSQGSGGQDTGELFF,TGCACCAGCAGCCAAGGTTCGGGGGGGCAGGACACCGGGGAGCTGTTTTTT
TRBD2,TRBV4-1,-,TRBJ2-1,CASGLAGSYNEQFF,TGCGCCAGCGGACTAGCGGGCTCCTACAATGAGCAGTTCTTC
-,TRBV5-6,-,TRBJ2-7,CASSSGGAEWYEQYF,TGTGCCAGCAGCTCTGGGGGAGCCGAATGGTACGAGCAGTACTTC
TRBD1,TRBV2,-,TRBJ2-7,CASSEAFGTGNEQYF,TGTGCCAGCAGTGAGGCGTTCGGGACAGGGAACGAGCAGTACTTC
-,TRBV6-1,-,TRBJ2-7,CASSGGGGYPEQYF,TGTGCCAGCAGTGGCGGTGGAGGGTATCCGGAGCAGTACTTC
-,TRBV28,-,TRBJ1-2,CASSFASRGTDPNYGYTF,TGTGCCAGCAGTTTTGCGTCTCGTGGGACGGACCCTAACTATGGCTACACCTTC
TRBD2,TRBV7-9,-,TRBJ2-7,CASSPGLASAYEQYF,TGTGCCAGCAGCCCAGGACTAGCGTCGGCCTACGAGCAGTACTTC
-,TRBV27,-,TRBJ1-1,CASSLPGGVGAFF,TGTGCCAGCAGTTTACCCGGCGGGGTCGGAGCTTTCTTT
TRBD1,TRBV4-1,few,TRBJ1-2,CASSLGDSGRGGYTF,TGTGCCAGCAGCCTAGGGGACAGCGGGAGGGGTGGCTACACCTTC
-,TRBV6-6,-,TRBJ2-7,CASSYRRTHYEQYF,TGTGCCAGCAGTTACCGCCGGACACACTACGAGCAGTACTTC
-,TRBV27,-,TRBJ2-5,CASSPLGETQYF,TGTGCCAGCAGTCCGCTCGGGGAGACCCAGTACTTC
-,TRBV28,few,TRBJ1-1,CASSVRDEGTEAFF,TGTGCCAGCAGTGTCAGGGACGAGGGCACTGAAGCTTTCTTT
TRBD1,TRBV19,-,TRBJ1-5,CASRTQGISNQPQHF,TGTGCCAGTAGGACACAGGGGATATCCAATCAGCCCCAGCATTTT
-,TRBV14,-,TRBJ2-5,CASSLSGEQYF,TGTGCCAGCAGTCTTAGCGGTGAGCAGTACTTC
-,TRBV7-3,-,TRBJ2-1,CASSFGPSYNEQFF,TGTGCCAGCAGCTTCGGGCCGTCCTACAATGAGCAGTTCTTC
-,TRBV28,-,TRBJ1-2,CASSLKGLNYGYTF,TGTGCCAGCAGTTTAAAGGGGCTCAACTATGGCTACACCTTC
TRBD1,TRBV5-4,few,TRBJ2-1,CASSAQGAADNEQFF,TGTGCCAGCAGCGCACAGGGGGCGGCAGACAATGAGCAGTTCTTC
TRBD2,TRBV7-9,-,TRBJ2-7,CASSPLTSGSGQIGYEQYF,TGTGCCAGCAGCCCCCTGACTAGCGGGAGTGGGCAGATCGGCTACGAGCAGTACTTC
-,TRBV6-5,-,TRBJ2-1,CASSSGAKGEQFF,TGTGCCAGCAGTTCCGGGGCCAAAGGGGAGCAGTTCTTC
TRBD1,TRBV11-2,-,TRBJ2-7,CASSQSTGTYEQYF,TGTGCCAGCAGCCAGTCGACAGGGACCTACGAGCAGTACTTC
-,TRBV27,-,TRBJ2-7,CASSPATLLGWEQYF,TGTGCCAGCAGTCCAGCGACTCTTCTGGGGTGGGAGCAGTACTTC
-,TRBV11-2,-,TRBJ2-3,CASSSSSGTDTQYF,TGTGCCAGCAGCTCTAGCTCTGGCACAGATACGCAGTATTTT
-,TRBV5-1,-,TRBJ2-5,CASSLNRAGQETQYF,TGCGCCAGCAGCTTGAACAGGGCGGGCCAAGAGACCCAGTACTTC
-,TRBV5-1,-,TRBJ1-2,CASSPWPVELDYGYTF,TGTGCCAGCAGCCCTTGGCCGGTAGAATTGGACTATGGCTACACCTTC
-,TRBV27,once,TRBJ2-7,CASSLQQNGYEQYF,TGTGCCAGCAGTCTCCAGCAAAATGGTTACGAGCAGTACTTC
-,TRBV9,-,TRBJ2-3,CASSVVVGGGTDTQYF,TGTGCCAGCAGCGTAGTGGTAGGGGGTGGAACAGATACGCAGTATTTT
TRBD1,TRBV5-4,few,TRBJ1-1,CASSLRDRGPTEAFF,TGTGCCAGCAGCTTGAGGGACAGGGGGCCCACTGAAGCTTTCTTT
-,TRBV30,-,TRBJ2-1,CAWNAGSSYNEQFF,TGTGCCTGGAACGCGGGGAGCTCCTACAATGAGCAGTTCTTC
TRBD2,TRBV28,once,TRBJ2-7,CASSYRSGGYEQYF,TGTGCCAGCAGTTATCGCAGCGGGGGGTACGAGCAGTACTTC
-,TRBV6-1,-,TRBJ2-2,CASSDKGETGELFF,TGTGCCAGCAGTGACAAGGGGGAGACCGGGGAGCTGTTTTTT
TRBD1,TRBV4-3,-,TRBJ1-1,CASSRQVTGGDPEAFF,TGCGCCAGCAGCCGCCAAGTTACAGGGGGGGACCCTGAAGCTTTCTTT
TRBD1,TRBV9,-,TRBJ2-1,CASSVVGGGQGSYNEQFF,TGTGCCAGCAGCGTAGTAGGTGGGGGACAGGGATCTTACAATGAGCAGTTCTTC
TRBD1,TRBV7-9,-,TRBJ2-7,CASSLDRDRGSGYF,TGTGCCAGCAGCTTGGACCGGGACAGGGGATCTGGGTACTTC
-,TRBV7-2,-,TRBJ1-5,CASSLSGGAFTQPQHF,TGTGCCAGCAGCTTATCCGGGGGCGCCTTCACTCAGCCCCAGCATTTT
-,TRBV13,medium-sized,TRBJ2-1,CASSPLSGGLYNEQFF,TGTGCCAGCAGCCCCCTCTCTGGGGGGCTCTACAATGAGCAGTTCTTC
-,TRBV9,-,TRBJ1-2,CASSVARRGNYGYTF,TGTGCCAGCAGCGTAGCCAGAAGGGGGAACTATGGCTACACCTTC
-,TRBV28,-,TRBJ1-2,CASSQGSHYGYTF,TGTGCCAGCAGCCAGGGGTCTCACTATGGCTACACCTTC
-,TRBV19,-,TRBJ2-2,CASSMEGPNTGELFF,TGTGCCAGTAGTATGGAGGGGCCAAACACCGGGGAGCTGTTTTTT
-,TRBV19,-,TRBJ2-7,CASSIGDGGGYEQYF,TGTGCCAGTAGTATAGGAGACGGAGGGGGCTACGAGCAGTACTTC
-,TRBV6-5,once,TRBJ1-1,CASSKGGQSNTEAFF,TGTGCCAGCAGTAAGGGGGGACAATCGAACACTGAAGCTTTCTTT
-,TRBV28,-,TRBJ2-5,CASIAEDGEETQYF,TGTGCCAGCATTGCCGAGGACGGGGAAGAGACCCAGTACTTC
-,TRBV19,-,TRBJ1-1,CASRPEAMNTEAFF,TGTGCCAGCCGCCCCGAGGCCATGAACACTGAAGCTTTCTTT
-,TRBV5-6,-,TRBJ1-6,CASSLEVSSSPLHF,TGTGCCAGCAGCTTGGAGGTGTCGAGTTCACCCCTCCACTTT
-,TRBV5-8,-,TRBJ1-3,CASSFGRDPGNTIYF,TGTGCCAGCAGCTTCGGACGGGACCCTGGAAACACCATATATTTT
-,TRBV4-1,-,TRBJ2-5,CASSQDRGQEQETQYF,TGCGCCAGCAGCCAAGATAGGGGACAAGAACAAGAGACCCAGTACTTC
TRBD1,TRBV7-9,once,TRBJ2-5,CASSLWTGGYQETQYF,TGTGCCAGCAGCTTGTGGACAGGGGGGTACCAAGAGACCCAGTACTTC
-,TRBV12-5,once,TRBJ2-3,CASGGPDTQYF,TGTGCTAGTGGCGGACCAGATACGCAGTATTTT